A single sample is the source of the 29 T cell receptor beta chains below, sequenced in a study of CD8 T cells in Susac syndrome (dated by TCRdb to between 2019 and 2020). Libraries were prepared through the immunoSEQ multiplex PCR assay. RNA was extracted using the RNeasy kit, and about 0.5 to 1 microgram was reverse transcribed with random hexamers. TCRdb reprocessed the public reads (quality trimming at Q25 with fastp, clone calling with MiXCR) and kept in-frame beta chains. Rows with a matching CDR3 protein are joined into one entry that keeps the most common DNA and genes. This sample holds 45,000 to 60,000 distinct CDR3 sequences; 80% to 95% were observed only once. 0.35% to 0.5% of the sample is held by the ten biggest clonotypes. Sequencing was performed on CD8+ T cells from PBMCs. Source of these receptors: a human donor in good health.

CDR3 DNA: TGCAGCGTTGCCGGGACAGTCGATAGATCTGGAAACACCATATATTTT. Translating it yields CSVAGTVDRSGNTIYF. V usage is TRBV29-1 and J usage is TRBJ1-3; 7 bases are a match to TRBD1. Germline trimming cut 4 bases from V and 1 base from J; bases unmatched to any gene: 10. There are 16 residues in the CDR3. In germline, CDR1 is SQVTM, CDR2 ANQGSEA. Full variable domain (rest looked up from reference TRBV29-1 and TRBJ1-3): SAVISQKPSRDICQRGTSLTIQCQVDSQVTMMFWYRQQPGQSLTLIATANQGSEATYESGFVIDKFPISRPNLTFSTLTVSNMSPEDSSIYLCSVAGTVDRSGNTIYFGEGSWLTVV.

The chain uses TRBV7-9 and TRBJ2-5, with 9 nucleotides matching TRBD1. The CDR3 has 15 residues. The V gene end was trimmed by 3 bases and the J gene end by 2 bases; junction bases not matched to a gene: 4. Per the germline V gene, CDR1 is SEHNR and CDR2 is FQNEAQ (reference sequence). CDR3 in amino acids: CASSFGTGTQETQYF. Written as DNA, the CDR3 is TGTGCCAGCAGCTTCGGGACAGGGACGCAAGAGACCCAGTACTTC.

V is TRBV19 and J is TRBJ2-7, with 7 positions matching TRBD2. Germline V CDR1 and CDR2: LNHDA, SQIVND (reference sequence). V shed 3 bases and J 2 bases; nucleotides not matched to a gene: 7. The CDR3 length is 15 residues. The CDR3 coding sequence is TGTGCCAGTAGTATCGTGGCGGGAGCGGCCTACGAGCAGTACTTC. Translated: CASSIVAGAAYEQYF.

The CDR3 sequence is CASSINVRQGGEETQYF. The CDR3, as DNA: TGCGCCAGCAGTATAAATGTACGACAGGGCGGGGAAGAGACCCAGTACTTC. This rearrangement joins TRBV23-1 to TRBJ2-5, with D maybe TRBD1 (7 bases). TRBV23-1 belongs to the ORF category, with a function that is uncertain. This CDR3 has 17 amino acids. Trimming took off 5 bases at V and 3 bases at J, with 22 bases between the two ends.

The genes are TRBV29-1 and TRBJ2-5; D remains ambiguous. The V and J ends lost 4 bases and 4 bases respectively, with 10 bases between them. Germline V lookup: CDR1 SQVTM, CDR2 ANQGSEA. This CDR3 has 12 amino acids. The CDR3 DNA is TGCAGCGTTGCGGATGTCGGAGAGACCCAGTACTTC. It is translated as CSVADVGETQYF.

The table lists this clonotype with a count of one. This sequence joins TRBV7-9 and TRBJ2-5; 11 bases fit TRBD2. The length of the CDR3 is 16 residues. Germline V lookup: CDR1 SEHNR, CDR2 FQNEAQ (reference sequence). V lost 2 bases and J lost 9; bases outside the gene matches: 11. The CDR3 is CASSLKTSGERVAQYF. CDR3 sequence (DNA): TGTGCCAGCAGCTTAAAGACTAGCGGGGAGCGGGTGGCCCAGTACTTC.

The CDR3 protein is CATSDSLAGGSDTQYF. The CDR3 DNA reads TGTGCCACCAGTGATTCCTTGGCGGGAGGGTCAGATACGCAGTATTTT. The gene calls are TRBV24-1 and TRBJ2-3; TRBD2 agrees at 9 bases. Germline V gene lookup returns CDR1 KGHDR and CDR2 SFDVKD. The CDR3 contains 16 residues. The trim removed 2 bases at V and 4 bases at J, leaving 6 bases unmatched.

The V and J genes are TRBV29-1 and TRBJ1-2; 7 bases match TRBD1. With V trimmed by 4 bases and J by 7 bases, 6 bases remained unmatched. CDR1 and CDR2 from the germline V gene are SQVTM and ANQGSEA. The CDR3 consists of 12 residues. CDR3 amino acids: CSVGGGSGGYTF. In DNA form, the CDR3 reads TGCAGCGTTGGAGGGGGCTCCGGTGGCTACACCTTC.

The V and J genes are TRBV7-2 and TRBJ2-7; 7 bases match TRBD2. The germline CDR1 and CDR2 sequences are SGHTA and FQGNSA. The CDR3 has 14 residues. Losses at the gene ends were 3 bases for V and 2 bases for J; bases not matched to a gene: 4. CDR3 in DNA: TGTGCCAGCAGCTTGGTCCGGGAGGCCTACGAGCAGTACTTC. It encodes CASSLVREAYEQYF. Full variable domain (rest looked up from reference TRBV7-2 and TRBJ2-7): GAGVSQSPSNKVTEKGKDVELRCDPISGHTALYWYRQSLGQGLEFLIYFQGNSAPDKSGLPSDRFSAERTGGSVSTLTIQRTQQEDSAVYLCASSLVREAYEQYFGPGTRLTVT.

This chain uses TRBV5-1 with TRBJ2-5; possible D gene TRBD2, 5 bases. V was clipped by 4 bases and J by 3 bases, with 16 bases between them. In germline, CDR1 is SGHRS, CDR2 YFSETQ. The CDR3 consists of 15 residues. The CDR3 loop reads CASSPFGGSKETQYF. As DNA, the CDR3 is TGCGCCAGCAGCCCCTTTGGCGGGTCAAAAGAGACCCAGTACTTC.

The rearrangement joins TRBV7-6 to TRBJ2-7, with 9 nucleotides matching TRBD1. The CDR3 covers 14 residues. The germline V gene has CDR1 SGHVS and CDR2 FNYEAQ. The V and J ends lost 2 bases and 5 bases, in that order; junction bases with no gene match: 4. The CDR3 loop reads CASSLTGGVDEQYF. The CDR3, as DNA: TGTGCCAGCAGCTTAACAGGGGGCGTGGACGAGCAGTACTTC. Based on the CDR3 plus reference TRBV7-6 and TRBJ2-7, the full variable domain is GAGVSQSPRYKVTKRGQDVALRCDPISGHVSLYWYRQALGQGPEFLTYFNYEAQQDKSGLPNDRFSAERPEGSISTLTIQRTEQRDSAMYRCASSLTGGVDEQYFGPGTRLTVT.

This rearrangement joins TRBV12-3 or TRBV12-4 to TRBJ1-1; weak D call: TRBD1 (5 bases). V dropped 7 bases and J dropped 5 bases, with 17 bases sitting between them. This CDR3 has 14 amino acids. The CDR3 nucleotides are TGTGCCAGCATACCCACCGGGGCGGGAACTGAAGCTTTCTTT. This codes for CASIPTGAGTEAFF.

This sequence joins TRBV12-3 or TRBV12-4 and TRBJ2-7; TRBD2 aligns across 8 bases. V lost 1 base and J lost 3; bases outside the gene matches: 8. The CDR3 has 16 amino acids. The CDR3 sequence: CASSLGEVAGHYEQYF. The CDR3 coding sequence is TGTGCCAGCAGTTTAGGTGAGGTAGCGGGGCACTACGAGCAGTACTTC.

The chain employs TRBV19 and TRBJ2-7; D uncertain. CDR3 length equals 14 residues. CDR1 is LNHDA, CDR2 SQIVND, per germline (reference sequence). Trimming pared 3 bases from V and 3 bases from J, leaving 12 bases between. This chain's CDR3 is CASSIKLGYYEQYF. In DNA form, the CDR3 reads TGTGCCAGTAGTATCAAGTTGGGGTACTACGAGCAGTACTTC.

The chain joins TRBV7-9 to TRBJ2-3; no definite D call. V lost 0 bases and J 4 bases, leaving 2 bases between the germline ends. The V gene's germline CDR1 is SEHNR and CDR2 FQNEAQ (reference sequence). The length of the CDR3 is 12 residues. The CDR3 here is CASSLAPDTQYF. CDR3 DNA: TGTGCCAGCAGCTTAGCCCCAGATACGCAGTATTTT.

This rearrangement joins TRBV3-1 to TRBJ2-2; weak D call: TRBD1 (6 bases). The CDR3 runs 17 residues. The ends were cut back, 1 base at V and 4 bases at J, with 16 bases in the middle. Germline-derived CDR1 and CDR2 are LGHDT and YNNKEL (reference sequence). The CDR3: CASSQVYPGALTGELFF. The DNA for the CDR3 is TGTGCCAGCAGCCAAGTCTACCCAGGGGCCCTCACCGGGGAGCTGTTTTTT.

This chain connects TRBV11-2 to TRBJ2-1; D possibly corresponds to TRBD2 (6 bases). Germline CDR1 and CDR2: SGHAT and FQNNGV. CDR3 length: 11 residues. V gave up 4 bases and J gave up 12 bases, with 10 bases separating them. CDR3 nucleotides: TGTGCCAGCAGCTCTTGGGAGGCGCAGTTCTTC. It is translated as CASSSWEAQFF.

The rearrangement uses TRBV6-5 and TRBJ1-2; no clear D. Germline loops: CDR1 MNHEY, CDR2 SVGAGI. The CDR3 consists of 12 residues. V lost 6 bases and J 6 bases, leaving 11 bases between the germline ends. The CDR3 DNA reads as TGTGCCAGCAGCCCGGCAAGGGATGGCTACACCTTC. Translated: CASSPARDGYTF.

A single count supports this clonotype. CDR3 sequence (DNA): TGCGCCAGCAGCTTGGGACTAGCGGGAGGGCCGTTGAATGAGCAGTTCTTC. Protein: CASSLGLAGGPLNEQFF. The rearrangement joins TRBV5-1 to TRBJ2-1; 14 nucleotides align to TRBD2. The ends lost 0 bases at V and 7 bases at J; junction bases unmatched: 6. CDR3 length equals 17 residues. The V gene's germline CDR1 is SGHRS and CDR2 YFSETQ.

V and J are TRBV19 and TRBJ2-1; the match to TRBD2 covers 14 bases. The trim removed 5 bases at V and 6 bases at J, leaving 6 bases unmatched. This CDR3 has 16 amino acids. Germline CDR1 is LNHDA and CDR2 is SQIVND (reference sequence). DNA of the CDR3: TGTGCCAGTAGTTTTCCCGGGACTAGCGGGAGCAATGAGCAGTTCTTC. Its translation is CASSFPGTSGSNEQFF.

A note on this clonotype: At one boundary the junction diverges from the germline segment, which might be a read error. The rearrangement uses TRBV7-9 and TRBJ2-7, with D perhaps TRBD1 or TRBD2 (5 bases each). This CDR3 has 12 residues. The germline CDR1 and CDR2 sequences are SEHNR and FQNEAQ (reference sequence). The CDR3 DNA follows: TGTGCCAGCACCTTCGTTGGGGACGAACAGTACTTC. Protein sequence: CASTFVGDEQYF. The entire variable domain, with the rest obtained from reference TRBV7-9 and TRBJ2-7, is as follows: DTGVSQNPRHKITKRGQNVTFRCDPISEHNRLYWYRQTLGQGPEFLTYFQNEAQLEKSRLLSDRFSAERPKGSFSTLEIQRTEQGDSAMYLCASTFVGDEQYFGPGTRLTVT.

In its sample, this clonotype was seen once. The rearrangement links TRBV7-6 to TRBJ2-1, with 7 bases identical to TRBD2. Trimming removed 2 bases from V and 6 bases from J; junction bases left unmatched: 16. The CDR3 extends over 18 amino acids. CDR1 and CDR2 (germline): SGHVS, FNYEAQ. CDR3 residues: CASSLRDGGGNSVNEQFF. CDR3 sequence (DNA): TGTGCCAGCAGCTTAAGGGATGGGGGGGGGAATTCGGTCAATGAGCAGTTCTTC.

The gene calls are TRBV6-2 or TRBV6-3 and TRBJ2-7, with D tentatively TRBD2 (6 bases). Trimming took 10 bases from V and 6 from J, leaving 13 bases between them. The CDR3 runs 11 residues. The germline V gene encodes CDR1 MNHEY and CDR2 SVGEGT. The CDR3, as DNA: TGTGCCACTAGCGTCGCCGGCGAGCAGTACTTC. As protein: CATSVAGEQYF.

The sample holds a few counts of this clonotype. The chain combines TRBV27 with TRBJ1-2; D remains ambiguous. Germline CDR1 is MNHEY and CDR2 is SMNVEV (reference sequence). Trimming removed 3 bases from V and 4 bases from J, with 6 bases in between. CDR3 size: 12 residues. CDR3 DNA: TGTGCCAGCAGTTTGAACGGCTATGGCTACACCTTC. This codes for CASSLNGYGYTF.

The J gene is TRBJ2-1, the V gene TRBV6-5; TRBD2 matches 16 bases. The V segment lost 0 bases and the J segment 8 bases; nucleotides outside the gene matches: 7. CDR1 MNHEY and CDR2 SVGAGI come from the germline V gene. The CDR3 length is 18 residues. DNA for the CDR3: TGTGCCAGCAGTTACTCTGGGACTAGCGGGAGGGCGTCGGATGAGCAGTTCTTC. This translates into CASSYSGTSGRASDEQFF.

The rearrangement uses TRBV6-1 and TRBJ2-3; TRBD2 aligns across 16 bases. Trimming removed 5 bases from V and 5 bases from J; junction bases left unmatched: 7. CDR1 MNHNS and CDR2 SASEGT come from the germline V gene. The CDR3 loop spans 17 amino acids. In DNA form, the CDR3 reads TGTGCCAGCAGTAGGGGACTAGCGGGAGGGCCGAAAGATACGCAGTATTTT. Protein product: CASSRGLAGGPKDTQYF.

The V and J genes are TRBV18 and TRBJ1-1; unclear D gene. CDR1 and CDR2 (germline): KGHSH, LQKENI. The CDR3 sequence is 15 residues long. V shed 0 bases and J shed 0 bases, with 8 bases lying between them. CDR3 nucleotides: TGTGCCAGCTCACCACCCCCTTTAATGAACACTGAAGCTTTCTTT. Residues: CASSPPPLMNTEAFF.

This clonotype was observed a single time. The rearrangement joins TRBV12-3 or TRBV12-4 to TRBJ1-2; D is unresolved. Trimming took off 3 bases at V and 8 bases at J, with 7 bases between the two ends. The CDR3 covers 11 residues. CDR3 sequence: CASSFVGGYTF. As DNA, the CDR3 is TGTGCCAGCAGTTTCGTAGGGGGCTACACCTTC.

The chain links TRBV2 to TRBJ2-1; 12 bases are a match to TRBD2. The V segment lost 3 bases and the J segment 8 bases; nucleotides outside the gene matches: 11. Germline V gene data show CDR1 as SNHLY and CDR2 as FYNNEI. There are 17 residues in the CDR3. The CDR3, as DNA: TGTGCCAGCAGTGAGGGAGGACTAGCGGGAATGGGCCATGAGCAGTTCTTC. Protein: CASSEGGLAGMGHEQFF. Filled out from reference TRBV2 and TRBJ2-1, the complete variable domain reads EPEVTQTPSHQVTQMGQEVILRCVPISNHLYFYWYRQILGQKVEFLVSFYNNEISEKSEIFDDQFSVERPDGSNFTLKIRSTKLEDSAMYFCASSEGGLAGMGHEQFFGPGTRLTVL.